The 13 T cell receptor beta chains in this list originate from one sample, sequenced in a study of vaccination and CD4 T cells after COVID-19. Antigens for these TCRs are unknown. Treatment defined: approximately 10-day PBMC culture with coronavirus spike peptide pools or control peptides (ViraFEST assay). Sequence data for DNA of cultured CD4+ T cells were generated by the Oncomine TCR Beta short-read assay. TCRdb redid the calling of the PCR reads with MiXCR, one entry per CDR3 protein. The sample records fewer than 13,000 distinct CDR3 sequences, around a third being singletons. The sequencing sample was made of CD4+ T cells from blood, cultured in vitro. The receptors here all came from a human donor who had recovered from COVID-19.

On this clonotype: Relative to the germline gene, one junction end is altered; a read error may explain this. This sequence joins TRBV6-2 or TRBV6-3 and TRBJ1-4; weak D call: TRBD1 (5 bases). Germline V gene lookup returns CDR1 MNHEY and CDR2 SVGEGT. The CDR3 runs 14 residues. In DNA form, the CDR3 reads TGTCCCAGCAGAGACCCGGGACGGAGCGAAAAACTGTTTTTT. Translated, it gives CPSRDPGRSEKLFF.

The J gene is TRBJ2-5, the V gene TRBV28; D might be TRBD2 (5 bases). V dropped 6 bases and J dropped 4 bases, with 18 bases sitting between them. The CDR3 extends over 15 amino acids. The germline V gene encodes CDR1 MDHEN and CDR2 SYDVKM. The DNA of the CDR3 is TGTGCCAGCAGCTTTCCCGGACGGGGTGGAGAGACCCAGTACTTC. It translates to CASSFPGRGGETQYF.

The J gene is TRBJ2-1, the V gene TRBV6-5; possible D gene TRBD2, 5 bases. V was clipped by 0 bases and J by 10 bases, with 13 bases between them. CDR1 is MNHEY and CDR2 is SVGAGI in the germline V gene. The CDR3 is 14 residues long. The CDR3 nucleotides are TGTGCCAGCAGTTACTCGGGGTGGGGAGTAGAGCAGTTCTTC. Its translation is CASSYSGWGVEQFF.

The chain recombines TRBV20-1 with TRBJ1-1; 7 bases are shared with TRBD1. This CDR3 region has 13 residues. The V segment lost 3 bases and the J segment 3 bases; nucleotides outside the gene matches: 4. CDR1 and CDR2 from the germline V gene are DFQATT and SNEGSKA (reference sequence). For the CDR3, the DNA is TGCAGTGCTAGTATGGACAGGTACACTGAAGCTTTCTTT. This gives the protein CSASMDRYTEAFF.

The chain couples TRBV25-1 to TRBJ2-1; D is possibly TRBD2 (6 bases). Trimming pared 0 bases from V and 9 bases from J, leaving 15 bases between. The germline V gene has CDR1 MGHDK and CDR2 SYGVNS. The CDR3 has 15 amino acids. CDR3 nucleotides: TGTGCCAGCAGTGAATATGCGGGATCGGCTGCTGAGCAGTTCTTC. The encoded protein is CASSEYAGSAAEQFF.

The rearrangement joins TRBV18 to TRBJ2-5; D remains unclear. Trimming took 8 bases from V and 2 from J, leaving 9 bases between them. Germline lookup yields CDR1 KGHSH and CDR2 LQKENI. This CDR3 comprises 12 residues. The CDR3 DNA reads TGTGCCAGCGGGGAAGGGCAAGAGACCCAGTACTTC. Translating gives CASGEGQETQYF.

This clonotype was recorded a few times. CDR3 loop: CASSNRGVGGNEQFF. The CDR3 nucleotides read TGTGCCAGCAGCAACCGGGGGGTCGGTGGGAATGAGCAGTTCTTC. This chain links TRBV7-2 with TRBJ2-1, with 7 bases identical to TRBD2. This CDR3 is built from 15 residues. The germline V gene encodes CDR1 SGHTA and CDR2 FQGNSA. The V gene end was trimmed by 5 bases and the J gene end by 7 bases; junction bases not matched to a gene: 11.

This clonotype is classed as medium-sized. A read error may account for a junction end that differs from germline. V is TRBV20-1 and J is TRBJ1-1; no definite D call. Germline CDR1 and CDR2: DFQATT and SNEGSKA (reference sequence). This CDR3 comprises 13 residues. CDR3 in amino acids: CSALPPGNPEAFF. CDR3 coding DNA: TGCAGTGCTCTTCCGCCGGGGAACCCTGAAGCTTTCTTT.

This chain connects TRBV6-1 to TRBJ1-5; unclear D gene. CDR3 length: 15 residues. Trimming took off 1 base at V and 4 bases at J, with 11 bases between the two ends. Per germline, CDR1 MNHNS and CDR2 SASEGT. CDR3 loop: CASSEELLPNQPQHF. DNA for the CDR3: TGTGCCAGCAGTGAAGAATTGTTACCGAATCAGCCCCAGCATTTT.

Comments on this clonotype: A much more abundant neighbour one base away suggests this may be a read error. V gene TRBV25-1 combines with J gene TRBJ1-6; 8 bases fit TRBD1. The germline CDR1 and CDR2 sequences are MGHDK and SYGVNS. This CDR3 spans 15 amino acids. CDR3 sequence (DNA): TGTACCAGCAGTGACGGGGACAGGTTTGGTGCACCCCTCCACTTT. Its translation is CTSSDGDRFGAPLHF.

The chain combines TRBV7-9 with TRBJ2-7; 9 nucleotides line up with TRBD2. Germline V CDR1 and CDR2: SEHNR, FQNEAQ (reference sequence). CDR3 length: 16 residues. J gave up 6 bases and V 5 bases, and 14 bases lay outside the gene matches. CDR3 amino acids: CASSKFQREARGEQYF. DNA for the CDR3: TGTGCCAGCAGCAAATTCCAGCGGGAGGCCCGGGGCGAGCAGTACTTC.

This clonotype was recorded a few times. V and J are TRBV28 and TRBJ2-6; perhaps TRBD1 as D (5 bases). CDR3 length: 14 amino acids. The ends were cut back, 6 bases at V and 4 bases at J, with 10 bases in the middle. Germline V gives CDR1 MDHEN, CDR2 SYDVKM. The CDR3 nucleotides read TGTGCCAGCAGCTCCCACAGGGGGGCCAACGTCCTGACTTTC. It is translated as CASSSHRGANVLTF.

V is TRBV9 and J is TRBJ1-5; D gene ambiguous. The CDR3 has 17 amino acids. CDR1 and CDR2 (germline): SGDLS, YYNGEE. Trimming removed 0 bases at V and 0 bases at J, with 13 bases between. CDR3 residues: CASSVGPDVYSNQPQHF. CDR3 bases: TGTGCCAGCAGCGTAGGCCCAGACGTCTATAGCAATCAGCCCCAGCATTTT.